The TCR beta chain described here comes from a study of shared clonotypes between healthy human individuals. The CDR3 covers 16 residues. Trimming stripped 4 bases from V and 0 bases from J, with 13 bases between. Germline lookup yields CDR1 LGHNA and CDR2 YSLEER. HIV-negative, healthy adults without recent acute infections or vaccinations were the donors. Here immunoSEQ multiplex PCR was the method, and the copy in TCRdb shows in-frame clones only, minus some. This table holds 2 million to 2.5 million clones, about nine tenths found once. V is TRBV4-3 and J is TRBJ2-1; D gene ambiguous. The sample was naive CD4+ T cells from PBMCs. The subset here: CD45RA+ positively selected. The sequence derives from a man aged 18 to 30 in good health. Some clones in this sample may be carry-over from other donors' samples. This CDR3 reads CASSLRFGVSYNEQFF. For the CDR3, the DNA is TGCGCCAGCAGCCTCCGCTTTGGGGTCTCCTACAATGAGCAGTTCTTC.